The rows below give T cell receptor beta chains drawn from one sample of a study of CD8 T cells in Susac syndrome. TCRdb reanalysed the immunoSEQ multiplex PCR reads using MiXCR and keeps one entry per CDR3 protein. In the table there are 84,000 or so distinct CDR3 sequences, approximately 95% of which are singletons. The specimen was CD8+ T cells from PBMCs. These receptors all stem from a human donor with Susac syndrome. The CDR3 runs from the conserved cysteine through the conserved F or W. A D gene is named only where the DNA matches it firmly. Clone sizes are given selectively: once, few, many, or a class where the clone is expanded.

v_call,cdr3_length,j_call,d_call,clone_size,cdr3_aa,cdr3_nt
TRBV6-2/TRBV6-3,12,TRBJ2-7,-,-,CASSSSGHEQYF,TGTGCCAGCAGTTCCTCAGGGCACGAGCAGTACTTC
TRBV29-1,14,TRBJ2-1,TRBD1,-,CSVFGTDSYNEQFF,TGCAGCGTGTTTGGGACAGACTCCTACAATGAGCAGTTCTTC
TRBV3-1,15,TRBJ1-1,-,-,CASSQDLFGGTEAFF,TGTGCCAGCAGCCAAGATCTTTTCGGGGGCACTGAAGCTTTCTTT
TRBV20-1,14,TRBJ1-2,TRBD1,-,CSAREDRGHLGYTF,TGCAGTGCTAGAGAAGACAGGGGGCATCTTGGCTACACCTTC
TRBV4-2,13,TRBJ2-2,-,once,CASGDKNTGELFF,TGTGCCAGCGGGGACAAGAACACCGGGGAGCTGTTTTTT
TRBV24-1,16,TRBJ2-3,-,-,CATSDRQILGPDTQYF,TGTGCCACCAGTGATCGGCAGATCTTAGGCCCAGATACGCAGTATTTT
TRBV9,15,TRBJ1-1,-,-,CASSHFEGMNTEAFF,TGTGCCAGCAGCCATTTCGAGGGAATGAACACTGAAGCTTTCTTT
TRBV5-6,11,TRBJ1-5,-,-,CASTIDQPQHF,TGTGCCAGCACCATTGATCAGCCCCAGCATTTT
TRBV7-9,16,TRBJ2-3,TRBD2,-,CASSSHLAGGTDTQYF,TGTGCCAGCAGCTCCCATCTAGCGGGAGGCACAGATACGCAGTATTTT
TRBV20-1,12,TRBJ2-7,-,-,CSARSPDYDQHF,TGCAGTGCTAGATCTCCCGATTACGACCAGCACTTC
TRBV3-1,14,TRBJ2-1,-,-,CASSQVFGSNEQFF,TGTGCCAGCAGCCAAGTGTTCGGGAGCAATGAGCAGTTCTTC
TRBV2,10,TRBJ2-5,-,-,CASSEMTQYF,TGTGCCAGCAGTGAGATGACCCAGTACTTC
TRBV12-3/TRBV12-4,14,TRBJ1-4,TRBD1,-,CASSFLQGDEKLFF,TGTGCCAGCAGTTTTTTACAGGGGGATGAAAAACTGTTTTTT
TRBV5-6,13,TRBJ2-1,-,-,CASSFRENNEQFF,TGTGCCAGCAGCTTCCGGGAGAACAATGAGCAGTTCTTC
TRBV12-3/TRBV12-4,16,TRBJ1-2,-,-,CASSFNLAGAGDGYTF,TGTGCCAGCAGTTTTAATTTGGCGGGGGCCGGCGATGGCTACACCTTC
TRBV4-2,18,TRBJ2-1,TRBD2,-,CASSQEPSGGSSYNEQFF,TGTGCCAGCAGCCAAGAGCCTAGCGGGGGTAGCTCCTACAATGAGCAGTTCTTC
TRBV29-1,12,TRBJ2-7,-,-,CSVESPPYEQYF,TGCAGCGTTGAGTCCCCCCCCTACGAGCAGTACTTC
TRBV9,18,TRBJ2-2,TRBD2,-,CASSSSAISGRSTGELFF,TGTGCCAGCTCGAGTTCAGCCATTAGCGGGAGGTCGACCGGGGAGCTGTTTTTT
TRBV30,15,TRBJ2-1,TRBD1,-,CAGTGPGGGFNEQFF,TGTGCCGGGACAGGGCCCGGAGGGGGGTTCAATGAGCAGTTCTTC
TRBV29-1,14,TRBJ2-7,TRBD1,-,CSVEEGTGGGEQYF,TGCAGCGTTGAAGAGGGGACAGGGGGAGGCGAGCAGTACTTC
TRBV27,13,TRBJ2-7,-,-,CASSLQGFYEQYF,TGTGCCAGCAGTTTGCAGGGGTTCTACGAGCAGTACTTC
TRBV4-1,16,TRBJ2-5,TRBD1,-,CASSPTGEGAQETQYF,TGCGCCAGCAGCCCGACAGGGGAAGGAGCCCAAGAGACCCAGTACTTC
TRBV20-1,17,TRBJ1-4,TRBD1,once,CSAPGQGAAYWNEKLFF,TGCAGTGCACCTGGACAGGGGGCGGCCTATTGGAATGAAAAACTGTTTTTT
TRBV11-2,13,TRBJ1-1,-,-,CASSLGARTEAFF,TGTGCCAGCAGCTTAGGGGCTAGGACAGAAGCTTTCTTT
TRBV13,16,TRBJ2-5,-,-,CASSLAPPGAPETQYF,TGTGCCAGCAGCTTAGCCCCGCCAGGGGCTCCAGAGACCCAGTACTTC
TRBV5-1,14,TRBJ2-7,TRBD2,-,CASSFQAGDYEQYF,TGCGCCAGCAGCTTCCAAGCGGGAGACTACGAGCAGTACTTC
TRBV13,13,TRBJ2-2,-,-,CASSLLTTGELFF,TGTGCCAGCAGCTTATTAACGACCGGGGAGCTGTTTTTT
TRBV20-1,14,TRBJ1-1,-,-,CSARDGDVNTEAFF,TGCAGTGCTAGAGATGGGGACGTAAACACTGAAGCTTTCTTT
TRBV6-5,16,TRBJ2-1,TRBD2,-,CASSYSGTSGDNEQFF,TGTGCCAGCAGTTACTCAGGCACTAGCGGCGACAATGAGCAGTTCTTC
TRBV13,13,TRBJ2-5,TRBD1,-,CASRGQSQETQYF,TGTGCCAGCAGGGGACAGTCTCAAGAGACCCAGTACTTC
TRBV4-1,13,TRBJ2-7,TRBD1,-,CASSQWDRGEQYF,TGCGCCAGCAGCCAATGGGACAGGGGGGAGCAGTACTTC
TRBV5-6,16,TRBJ1-1,-,once,CASSFESGTQNTEAFF,TGTGCCAGCAGCTTCGAATCCGGGACACAAAACACTGAAGCTTTCTTT